This entry is about one T cell receptor (beta chain). Its specificity is not known. Profiling relied on immunoSEQ multiplex PCR, and the TCRdb table lists in-frame clones only, not all of them. The profile shows about 140,000 clones, 92% of them singletons. This sample was taken from a study of T cell responses to AZD1222 COVID-19 vaccine. CDR1 and CDR2 from the germline V gene are SGHRS and YFSETQ. The V end lost 0 bases, the J end lost 0 bases, and 6 bases lay between the germline ends. The CDR3 length is 15 residues. Study-level findings and limits: At study baseline, merely more than 5 AZD1222 recipients were seropositive. Receipt of two AZD1222 doses was followed by a rise in Spike-specific TCR breadth and depth. Across spike, vaccine-associated CD4 TCRs were found, dominant at 160-218 and 743-854.

V and J are TRBV5-1 and TRBJ1-4; D is possibly TRBD1 (6 bases). The receptor's source is an adult who received the AZD1222 COVID-19 vaccine. The sample was peripheral blood, taken 28 days after the second AZD1222 dose. The CDR3 sequence is CASSLEGATNEKLFF. Here the CDR3 DNA reads TGCGCCAGCAGCTTGGAGGGGGCAACTAATGAAAAACTGTTTTTT.